The 9 T cell receptor beta chains below were found in one sample sequenced in a study of blood T cell repertoires in COVID-19. Repertoires were generated with immunoSEQ multiplex PCR, while TCRdb's copy carries only in-frame clones and drops some. The sample holds roughly 200,000 clones; around 86% are singletons and the top ten take around 7%. Material: PBMCs or T cells enriched from blood (not recorded which). The receptors originated from a man aged 30 to 39 in a cohort exposed to, infected with or recovered from COVID-19 (not recorded which).

The J gene is TRBJ1-5, the V gene TRBV15, with 8 nucleotides matching TRBD1. Per the germline V gene, CDR1 is LNHNV and CDR2 is YYDKDF (reference sequence). The CDR3 contains 16 residues. V dropped 3 bases and J dropped 3; count of bases not matched to a gene: 7. CDR3 sequence: CATSRVGQGNNQPQHF. The CDR3 nucleotides read TGTGCCACCAGCAGGGTTGGACAGGGTAACAATCAGCCCCAGCATTTT.

V usage is TRBV15 and J usage is TRBJ2-7, with 9 bases fitting TRBD2. The CDR3 extends over 15 amino acids. Germline values: CDR1 LNHNV, CDR2 YYDKDF (reference sequence). Trimming cost V 5 bases and J 1 base; bases outside gene matches: 6. The CDR3 loop is CATSDRLAVSYEQYF. In nucleotides, the CDR3 is TGTGCCACCAGCGATAGACTAGCGGTATCCTACGAGCAGTACTTC.

CDR3 DNA sequence: TGTGCCAGCAGCTTAAGAACGCGGGACGTCTACGAGCAGTACTTC. As protein: CASSLRTRDVYEQYF. The rearrangement uses TRBV11-2 and TRBJ2-7; perhaps TRBD2 as D (6 bases). Germline V CDR1 and CDR2: SGHAT, FQNNGV. V was shortened by 2 bases and J by 3 bases, with 14 bases between the two germline ends. CDR3 size: 15 residues.

The genes are TRBV14 and TRBJ1-2, with TRBD1 identical over 7 bases. Unmatched junction bases numbered 10, after V lost 0 bases and J lost 6 bases. CDR1 and CDR2 (germline): SGHDN, FVKESK. The CDR3 runs to 16 residues. In DNA form, the CDR3 reads TGTGCCAGCAGCCAAGATTTATTGGGACAGCTAAATGGCTACACCTTC. Translated, it gives CASSQDLLGQLNGYTF.

This sequence joins TRBV4-1 and TRBJ1-1, with TRBD1 as a possible D gene (6 bases). V lost 1 base and J 1 base, leaving 7 bases between the germline ends. Germline V CDR1 and CDR2: MGHRA, YSYEKL. This CDR3 spans 14 amino acids. DNA for the CDR3: TGCGCCAGCAGCCAAGCACAGGGGAACACTGAAGCTTTCTTT. Translated: CASSQAQGNTEAFF.

DNA of the CDR3: TGTGCCAGCAAATCAGGGGGCGACTATGGCTACACCTTC. It yields the protein CASKSGGDYGYTF. V and J are TRBV12-3 or TRBV12-4 and TRBJ1-2, with 8 bases identical to TRBD1. The ends lost 7 bases at V and 3 bases at J; junction bases unmatched: 4. The CDR3 has 13 amino acids.

The chain recombines TRBV9 with TRBJ2-1; a possible D gene is TRBD2 (6 bases). The CDR3 covers 14 residues. The V gene lost 4 bases and the J gene lost 10 bases, with 18 bases spanning the gap. The germline CDR1 and CDR2 sequences are SGDLS and YYNGEE. Here the CDR3 reads CASSLFLIAEEQFF. CDR3 DNA: TGTGCCAGCAGCCTTTTCTTGATAGCGGAAGAGCAGTTCTTC.

Written as DNA, the CDR3 is TGCGCCAGCAGCTTTCGTAGCGAGACCCAGTACTTC. This translates into CASSFRSETQYF. V and J are TRBV5-1 and TRBJ2-5; D unresolved. The germline V and J ends were trimmed by 2 bases and 5 bases, with 7 bases remaining between them. In germline, CDR1 is SGHRS, CDR2 YFSETQ. The CDR3 length is 12 residues.

The chain couples TRBV29-1 to TRBJ2-7, with 9 nucleotides matching TRBD2. Germline V lookup: CDR1 SQVTM, CDR2 ANQGSEA. The CDR3 has 15 amino acids. V shed 4 bases, J shed 0 bases, and the junction held 7 bases outside the gene matches. CDR3 bases: TGCAGCGTTGGATTTTCTAGCGGGATCTCCTACGAGCAGTACTTC. As protein: CSVGFSSGISYEQYF.